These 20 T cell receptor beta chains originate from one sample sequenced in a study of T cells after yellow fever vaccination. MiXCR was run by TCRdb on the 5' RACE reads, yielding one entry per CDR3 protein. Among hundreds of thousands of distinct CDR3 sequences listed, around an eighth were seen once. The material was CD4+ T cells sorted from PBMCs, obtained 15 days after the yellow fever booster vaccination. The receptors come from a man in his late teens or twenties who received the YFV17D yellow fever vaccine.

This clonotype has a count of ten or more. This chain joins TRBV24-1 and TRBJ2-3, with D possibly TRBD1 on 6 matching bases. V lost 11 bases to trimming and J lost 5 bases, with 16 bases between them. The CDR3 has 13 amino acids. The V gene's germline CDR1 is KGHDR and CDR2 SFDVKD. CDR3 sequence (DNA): TGTGCCATCGCTAGAACAGGGCAAGATACGCAGTATTTT. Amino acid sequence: CAIARTGQDTQYF.

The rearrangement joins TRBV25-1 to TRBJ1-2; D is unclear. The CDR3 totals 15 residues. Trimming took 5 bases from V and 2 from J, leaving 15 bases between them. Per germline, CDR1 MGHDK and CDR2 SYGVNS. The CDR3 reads CASSTRGRINYGYTF. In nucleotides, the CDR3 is TGTGCCAGCAGTACCCGTGGACGGATAAACTATGGCTACACCTTC.

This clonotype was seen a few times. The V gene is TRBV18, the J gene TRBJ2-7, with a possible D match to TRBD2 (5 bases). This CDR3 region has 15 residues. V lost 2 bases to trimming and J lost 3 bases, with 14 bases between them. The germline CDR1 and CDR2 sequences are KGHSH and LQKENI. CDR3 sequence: CASSPARNRDYEQYF. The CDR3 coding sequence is TGTGCCAGCTCACCAGCGAGGAACCGGGACTACGAGCAGTACTTC.

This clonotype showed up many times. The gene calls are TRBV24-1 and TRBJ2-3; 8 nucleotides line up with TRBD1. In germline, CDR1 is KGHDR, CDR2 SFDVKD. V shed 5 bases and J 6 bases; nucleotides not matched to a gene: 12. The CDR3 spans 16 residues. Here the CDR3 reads CATSGKQGEGTDTQYF. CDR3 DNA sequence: TGTGCCACCAGTGGCAAACAGGGGGAAGGTACGGATACGCAGTATTTT.

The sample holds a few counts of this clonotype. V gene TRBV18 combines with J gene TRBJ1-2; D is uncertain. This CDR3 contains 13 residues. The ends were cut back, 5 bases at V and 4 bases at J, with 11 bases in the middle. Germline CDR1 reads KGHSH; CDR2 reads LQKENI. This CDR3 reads CASSEDVGYGYTF. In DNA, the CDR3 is TGTGCCAGCTCAGAGGACGTTGGCTATGGCTACACCTTC.

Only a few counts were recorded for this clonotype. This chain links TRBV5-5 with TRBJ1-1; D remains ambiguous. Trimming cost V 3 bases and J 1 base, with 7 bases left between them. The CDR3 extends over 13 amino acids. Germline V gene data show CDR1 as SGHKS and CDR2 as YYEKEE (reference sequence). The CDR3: CASSYTENTEAFF. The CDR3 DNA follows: TGTGCCAGCAGCTATACAGAGAACACTGAAGCTTTCTTT.

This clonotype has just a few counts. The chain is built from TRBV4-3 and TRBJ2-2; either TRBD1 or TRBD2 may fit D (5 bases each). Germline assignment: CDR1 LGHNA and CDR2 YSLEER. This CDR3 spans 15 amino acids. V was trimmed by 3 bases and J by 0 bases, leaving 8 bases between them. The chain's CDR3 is CASSQGRTNTGELFF. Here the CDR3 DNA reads TGCGCCAGCAGCCAGGGACGGACGAACACCGGGGAGCTGTTTTTT.

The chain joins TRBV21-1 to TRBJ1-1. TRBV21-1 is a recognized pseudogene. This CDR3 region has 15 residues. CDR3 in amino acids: CASSNGRASWTEAFF. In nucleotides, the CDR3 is TGTGCCAGCAGCAACGGCAGGGCAAGTTGGACTGAAGCTTTCTTT.

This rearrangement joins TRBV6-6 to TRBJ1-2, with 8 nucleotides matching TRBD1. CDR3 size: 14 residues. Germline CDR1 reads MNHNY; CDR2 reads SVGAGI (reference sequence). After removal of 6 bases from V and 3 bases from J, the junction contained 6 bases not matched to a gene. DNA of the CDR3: TGTGCCAGCAGCTTACAGGGGGTGGACTATGGCTACACCTTC. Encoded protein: CASSLQGVDYGYTF.

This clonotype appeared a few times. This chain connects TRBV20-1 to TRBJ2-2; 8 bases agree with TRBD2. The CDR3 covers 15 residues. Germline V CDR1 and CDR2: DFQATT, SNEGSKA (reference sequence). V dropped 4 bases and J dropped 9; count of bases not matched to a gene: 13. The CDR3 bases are TGCAGTGCTAAAACGGGAGGGCCCGGCGGGCGGGAGCTGTTTTTT. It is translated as CSAKTGGPGGRELFF.

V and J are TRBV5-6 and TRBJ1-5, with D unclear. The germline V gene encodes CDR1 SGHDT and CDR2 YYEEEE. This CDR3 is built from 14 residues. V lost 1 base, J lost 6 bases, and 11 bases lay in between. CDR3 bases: TGTGCCAGCAGCTTGAGTGGTCACGGTCAGCCCCAGCATTTT. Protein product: CASSLSGHGQPQHF.

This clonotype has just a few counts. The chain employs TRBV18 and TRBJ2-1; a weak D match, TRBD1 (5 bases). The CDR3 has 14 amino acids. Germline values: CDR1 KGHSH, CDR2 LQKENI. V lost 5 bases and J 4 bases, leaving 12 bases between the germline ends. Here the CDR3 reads CASSTPRGYNEQFF. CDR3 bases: TGTGCCAGCTCAACTCCTAGGGGATACAATGAGCAGTTCTTC.

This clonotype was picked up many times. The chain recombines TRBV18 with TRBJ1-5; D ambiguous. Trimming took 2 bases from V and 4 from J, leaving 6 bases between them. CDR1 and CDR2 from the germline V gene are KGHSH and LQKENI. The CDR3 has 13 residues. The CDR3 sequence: CASSPGENQPQHF. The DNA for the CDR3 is TGTGCCAGCTCACCAGGGGAGAATCAGCCCCAGCATTTT.

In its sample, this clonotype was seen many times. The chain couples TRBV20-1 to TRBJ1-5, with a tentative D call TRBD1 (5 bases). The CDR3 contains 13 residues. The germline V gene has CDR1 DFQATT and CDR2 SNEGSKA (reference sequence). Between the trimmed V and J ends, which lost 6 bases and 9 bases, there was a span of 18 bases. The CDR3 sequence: CSAHEGPGGPQHF. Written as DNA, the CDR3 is TGCAGTGCCCATGAGGGGCCCGGAGGGCCCCAGCATTTT.

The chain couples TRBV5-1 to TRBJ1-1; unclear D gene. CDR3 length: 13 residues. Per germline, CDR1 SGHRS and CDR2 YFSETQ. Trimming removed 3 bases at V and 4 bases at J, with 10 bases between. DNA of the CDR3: TGCGCCAGCAGCTCGGACTGGGGCACTGAAGCTTTCTTT. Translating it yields CASSSDWGTEAFF.

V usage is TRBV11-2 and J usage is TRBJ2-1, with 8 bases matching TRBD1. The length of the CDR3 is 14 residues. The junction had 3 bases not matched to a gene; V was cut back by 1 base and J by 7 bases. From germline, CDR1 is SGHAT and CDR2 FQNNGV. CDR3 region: CASSLAYRGNEQFF. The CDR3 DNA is TGTGCCAGCAGCTTAGCGTACAGGGGGAATGAGCAGTTCTTC.

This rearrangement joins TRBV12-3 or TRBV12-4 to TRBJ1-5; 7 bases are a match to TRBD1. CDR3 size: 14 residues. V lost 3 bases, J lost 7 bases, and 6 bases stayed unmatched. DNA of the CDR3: TGTGCCAGCAGTTTCACAGGGGTCGGCCAGCCCCAGCATTTT. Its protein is CASSFTGVGQPQHF.

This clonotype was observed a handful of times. For the CDR3, the DNA is TGTGCCAGCACCAGGGGGTTGTCCAGCAATCAGCCCCAGCATTTT. It yields the protein CASTRGLSSNQPQHF. V and J are TRBV2 and TRBJ1-5; 7 bases map to TRBD1. The trim removed 7 bases at V and 1 base at J, leaving 7 bases unmatched. Germline CDR1 SNHLY, CDR2 FYNNEI. The CDR3 extends over 15 amino acids.

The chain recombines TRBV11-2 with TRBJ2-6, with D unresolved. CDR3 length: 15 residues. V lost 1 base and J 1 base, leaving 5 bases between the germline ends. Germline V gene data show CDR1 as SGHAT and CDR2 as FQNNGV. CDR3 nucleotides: TGTGCCAGCAGCTTAGGCAGGTCTGGGGCCAACGTCCTGACTTTC. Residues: CASSLGRSGANVLTF.

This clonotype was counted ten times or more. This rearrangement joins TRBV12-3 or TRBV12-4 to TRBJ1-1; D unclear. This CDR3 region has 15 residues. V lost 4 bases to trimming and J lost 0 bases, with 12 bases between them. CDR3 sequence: CASSSSDIMNTEAFF. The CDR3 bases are TGTGCCAGCAGTTCCTCAGACATAATGAACACTGAAGCTTTCTTT.